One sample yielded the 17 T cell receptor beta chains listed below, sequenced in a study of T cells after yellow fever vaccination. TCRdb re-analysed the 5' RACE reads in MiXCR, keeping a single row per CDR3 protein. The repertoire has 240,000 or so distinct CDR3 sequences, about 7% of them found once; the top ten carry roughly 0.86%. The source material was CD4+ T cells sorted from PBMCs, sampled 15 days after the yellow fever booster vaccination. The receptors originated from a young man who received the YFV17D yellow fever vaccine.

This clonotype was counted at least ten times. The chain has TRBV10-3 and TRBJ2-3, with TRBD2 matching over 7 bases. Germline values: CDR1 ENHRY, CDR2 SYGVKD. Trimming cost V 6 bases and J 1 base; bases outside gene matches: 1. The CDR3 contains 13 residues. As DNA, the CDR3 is TGTGCCATCAGCCTAGCGGGCACAGATACGCAGTATTTT. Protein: CAISLAGTDTQYF.

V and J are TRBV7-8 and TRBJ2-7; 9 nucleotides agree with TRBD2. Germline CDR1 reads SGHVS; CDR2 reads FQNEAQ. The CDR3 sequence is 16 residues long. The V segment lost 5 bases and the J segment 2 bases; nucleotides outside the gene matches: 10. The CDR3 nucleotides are TGTGCCAGCAGCGCTCCCGGGACTAGCCGTACCTACGAGCAGTACTTC. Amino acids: CASSAPGTSRTYEQYF. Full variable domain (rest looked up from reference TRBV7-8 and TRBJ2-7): GAGVSQSPRYKVAKRGQDVALRCDPISGHVSLFWYQQALGQGPEFLTYFQNEAQLDKSGLPSDRFFAERPEGSVSTLKIQRTQQEDSAVYLCASSAPGTSRTYEQYFGPGTRLTVT.

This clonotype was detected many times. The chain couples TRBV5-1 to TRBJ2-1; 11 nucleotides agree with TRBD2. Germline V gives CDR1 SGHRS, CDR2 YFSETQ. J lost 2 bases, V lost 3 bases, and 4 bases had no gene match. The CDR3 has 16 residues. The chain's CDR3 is CASSSGTSGPYNEQFF. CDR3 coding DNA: TGCGCCAGCAGCTCGGGGACTAGCGGACCCTACAATGAGCAGTTCTTC.

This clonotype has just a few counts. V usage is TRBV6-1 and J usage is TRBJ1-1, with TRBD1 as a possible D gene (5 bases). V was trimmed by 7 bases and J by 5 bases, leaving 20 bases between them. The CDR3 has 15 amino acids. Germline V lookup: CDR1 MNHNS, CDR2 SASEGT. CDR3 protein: CASTNTGRRGTEAFF. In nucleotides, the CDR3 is TGTGCCAGCACCAATACCGGCAGGCGGGGGACTGAAGCTTTCTTT.

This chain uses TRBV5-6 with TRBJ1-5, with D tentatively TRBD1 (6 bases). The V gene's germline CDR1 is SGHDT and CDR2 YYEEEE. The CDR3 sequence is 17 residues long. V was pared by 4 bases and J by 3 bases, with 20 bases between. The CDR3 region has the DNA TGTGCCAGCAGCGCTACAGGGCGTCGAGGGGCCAATCAGCCCCAGCATTTT. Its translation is CASSATGRRGANQPQHF. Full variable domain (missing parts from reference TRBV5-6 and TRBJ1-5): DAGVTQSPTHLIKTRGQQVTLRCSPKSGHDTVSWYQQALGQGPQFIFQYYEEEERQRGNFPDRFSGHQFPNYSSELNVNALLLGDSALYLCASSATGRRGANQPQHFGDGTRLSIL.

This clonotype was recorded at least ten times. In nucleotides, the CDR3 is TGTGCCAGCGCTGCGGACGGACCTTACGAGCAGTACTTC. Translated, it gives CASAADGPYEQYF. V and J are TRBV12-3 or TRBV12-4 and TRBJ2-7; D is unclear. The CDR3 has 13 residues. Trimming left V 8 bases short and J 4 bases short, with 15 bases between.

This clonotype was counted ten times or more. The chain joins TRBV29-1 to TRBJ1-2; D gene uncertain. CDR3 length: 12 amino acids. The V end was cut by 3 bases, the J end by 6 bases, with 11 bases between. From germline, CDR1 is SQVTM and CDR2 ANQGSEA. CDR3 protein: CSVDAPTDGYTF. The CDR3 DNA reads TGCAGCGTTGACGCTCCAACGGATGGCTACACCTTC.

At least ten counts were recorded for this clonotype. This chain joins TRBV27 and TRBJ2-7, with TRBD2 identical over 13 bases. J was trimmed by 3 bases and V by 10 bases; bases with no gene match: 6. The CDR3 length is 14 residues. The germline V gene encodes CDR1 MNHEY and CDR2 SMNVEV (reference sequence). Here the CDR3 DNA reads TGTGCCACCGCGGGACTAGCGGGGTTCTACGAGCAGTACTTC. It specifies CATAGLAGFYEQYF.

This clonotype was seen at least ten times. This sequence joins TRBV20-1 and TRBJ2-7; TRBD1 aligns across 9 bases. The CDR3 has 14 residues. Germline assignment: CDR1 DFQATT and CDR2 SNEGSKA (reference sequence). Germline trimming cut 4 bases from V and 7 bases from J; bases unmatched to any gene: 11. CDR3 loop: CSAKHPGQGREQYF. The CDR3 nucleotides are TGCAGTGCTAAACATCCGGGACAGGGCAGAGAGCAGTACTTC.

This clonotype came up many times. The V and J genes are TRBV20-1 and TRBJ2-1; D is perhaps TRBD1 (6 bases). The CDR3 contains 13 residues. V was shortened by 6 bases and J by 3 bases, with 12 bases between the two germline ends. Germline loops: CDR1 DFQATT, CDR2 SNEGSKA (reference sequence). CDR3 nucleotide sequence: TGCAGTGCGTCGGACAGATACTACAATGAGCAGTTCTTC. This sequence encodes CSASDRYYNEQFF.

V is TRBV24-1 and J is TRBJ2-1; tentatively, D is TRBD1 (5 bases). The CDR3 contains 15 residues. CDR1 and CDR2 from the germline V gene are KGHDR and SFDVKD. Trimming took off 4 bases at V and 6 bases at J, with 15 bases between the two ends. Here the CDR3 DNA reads TGTGCCACCAGTGAAAAGGGAAGTCAGGGCAATGAGCAGTTCTTC. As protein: CATSEKGSQGNEQFF.

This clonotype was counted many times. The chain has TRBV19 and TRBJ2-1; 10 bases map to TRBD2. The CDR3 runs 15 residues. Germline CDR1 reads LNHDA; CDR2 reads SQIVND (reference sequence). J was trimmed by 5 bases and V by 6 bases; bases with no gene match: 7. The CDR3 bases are TGTGCCAGTAGGACTATAGCGGGAGGTCACAATGAGCAGTTCTTC. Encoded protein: CASRTIAGGHNEQFF.

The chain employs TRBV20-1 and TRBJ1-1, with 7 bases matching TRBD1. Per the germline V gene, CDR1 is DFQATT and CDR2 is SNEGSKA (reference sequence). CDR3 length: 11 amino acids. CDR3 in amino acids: CRGDSNTEAFF. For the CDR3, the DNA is TGCAGGGGGGACAGCAACACTGAAGCTTTCTTT.

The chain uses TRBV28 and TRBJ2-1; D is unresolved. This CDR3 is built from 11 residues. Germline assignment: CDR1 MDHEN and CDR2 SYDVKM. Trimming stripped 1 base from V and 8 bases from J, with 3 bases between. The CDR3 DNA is TGTGCCAGCAGTTTATCGTATGAGCAGTTCTTC. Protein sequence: CASSLSYEQFF.

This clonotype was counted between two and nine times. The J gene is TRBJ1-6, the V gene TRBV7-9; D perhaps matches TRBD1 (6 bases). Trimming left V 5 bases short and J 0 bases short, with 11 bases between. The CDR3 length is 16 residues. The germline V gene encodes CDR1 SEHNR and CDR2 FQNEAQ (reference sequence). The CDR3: CASSLTGSSYNSPLHF. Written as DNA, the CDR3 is TGTGCCAGCAGCCTGACAGGCAGCTCCTATAATTCACCCCTCCACTTT.

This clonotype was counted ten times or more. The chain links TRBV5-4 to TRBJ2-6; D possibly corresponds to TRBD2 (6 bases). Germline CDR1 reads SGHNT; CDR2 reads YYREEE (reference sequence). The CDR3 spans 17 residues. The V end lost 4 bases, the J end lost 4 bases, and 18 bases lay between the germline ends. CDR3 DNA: TGTGCCAGCAGCATCCCCAAAGGCGCGGGAGGGGCCAACGTCCTGACTTTC. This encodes CASSIPKGAGGANVLTF.

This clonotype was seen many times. The CDR3 bases are TGTGCCAGCAGTATTGAACTAGCGGCCTACAATGAGCAGTTCTTC. Its protein is CASSIELAAYNEQFF. The V gene is TRBV27, the J gene TRBJ2-1; 8 nucleotides match TRBD2. The CDR3 sequence is 15 residues long. The V and J ends lost 5 bases and 2 bases, in that order; junction bases with no gene match: 5. CDR1 is MNHEY and CDR2 is SMNVEV in the germline V gene (reference sequence).